A single TCR beta chain is shown here with its context. This record belongs to a study of blood T cell repertoires in COVID-19. On the study more broadly: Sites across the United States, Italy and Spain contributed samples from acute and convalescent COVID-19. Nucleic acid was either cDNA or gDNA, and it came from T cells, B-cell-depleted T cells, or PBMCs.

Source study methods: Using reference gene primer amplification, nucleated cell counts were estimated. The protocol was immunoSEQ multiplex PCR, while the TCRdb copy is restricted to in-frame clones and leaves out a portion. V and J calls and clone size are as listed in that table; D and trimming were resolved from the DNA. The data hold about 210,000 clones, with under 90% observed a single time. The receptor's source is a man aged 60 to 75 with acute or convalescent COVID-19. Source material: peripheral blood.

The CDR3 region has the DNA TGTGCCAGCAGTACGGGACACCCCTCTGGAAACACCATATATTTT. Protein: CASSTGHPSGNTIYF. The genes are TRBV6-6 and TRBJ1-3; tentatively, D is TRBD1 (6 bases). V dropped 5 bases and J dropped 0 bases, with 11 bases sitting between them. The CDR3 spans 15 residues. CDR1 and CDR2 (germline): MNHNY, SVGAGI (reference sequence).